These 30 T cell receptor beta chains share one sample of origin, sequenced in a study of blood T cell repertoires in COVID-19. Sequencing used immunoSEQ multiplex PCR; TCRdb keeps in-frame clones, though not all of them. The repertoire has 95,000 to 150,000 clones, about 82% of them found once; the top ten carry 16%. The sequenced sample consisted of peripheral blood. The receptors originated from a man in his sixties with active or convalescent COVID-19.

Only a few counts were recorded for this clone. CDR3 coding DNA: TGTGCCAGCAGCTTGCCGGGAAAAATGAACACTGAAGCTTTCTTT. This gives the protein CASSLPGKMNTEAFF. The chain combines TRBV5-4 with TRBJ1-1; D gene unclear. The CDR3 spans 15 residues. Germline V CDR1 and CDR2: SGHNT, YYREEE (reference sequence). The germline V and J ends were trimmed by 1 base and 0 bases, with 10 bases remaining between them.

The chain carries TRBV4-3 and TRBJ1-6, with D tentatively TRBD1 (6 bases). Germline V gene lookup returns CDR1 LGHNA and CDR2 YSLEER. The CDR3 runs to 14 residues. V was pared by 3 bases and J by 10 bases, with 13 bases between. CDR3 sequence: CASSQTQGESPLHF. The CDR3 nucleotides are TGCGCCAGCAGCCAGACACAGGGTGAATCACCCCTCCACTTT.

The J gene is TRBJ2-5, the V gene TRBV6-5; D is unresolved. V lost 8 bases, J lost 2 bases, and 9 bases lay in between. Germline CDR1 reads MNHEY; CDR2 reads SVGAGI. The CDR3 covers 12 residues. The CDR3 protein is CASQQVQETQYF. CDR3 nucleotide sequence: TGTGCCAGCCAACAAGTTCAAGAGACCCAGTACTTC.

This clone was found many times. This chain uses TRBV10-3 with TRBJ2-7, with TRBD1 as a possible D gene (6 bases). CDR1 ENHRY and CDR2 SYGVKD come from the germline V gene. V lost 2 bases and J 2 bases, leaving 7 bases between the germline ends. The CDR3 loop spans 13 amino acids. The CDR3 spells CAISEEGAYEQYF. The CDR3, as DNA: TGTGCCATCAGTGAGGAGGGGGCCTACGAGCAGTACTTC.

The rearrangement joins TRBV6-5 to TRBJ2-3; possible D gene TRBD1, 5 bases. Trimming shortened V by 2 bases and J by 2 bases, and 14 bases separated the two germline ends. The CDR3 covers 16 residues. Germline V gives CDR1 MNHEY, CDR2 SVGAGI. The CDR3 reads CASSYGAMGYTDTQYF. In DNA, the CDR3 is TGTGCCAGCAGTTACGGGGCGATGGGCTACACAGATACGCAGTATTTT.

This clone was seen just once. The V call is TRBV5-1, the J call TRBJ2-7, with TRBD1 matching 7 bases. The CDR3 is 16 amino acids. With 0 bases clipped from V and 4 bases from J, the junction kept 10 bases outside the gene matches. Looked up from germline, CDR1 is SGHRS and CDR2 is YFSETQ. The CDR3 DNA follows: TGCGCCAGCAGCTTGGACCTGGGGACAGTGAGATACGAGCAGTACTTC. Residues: CASSLDLGTVRYEQYF.

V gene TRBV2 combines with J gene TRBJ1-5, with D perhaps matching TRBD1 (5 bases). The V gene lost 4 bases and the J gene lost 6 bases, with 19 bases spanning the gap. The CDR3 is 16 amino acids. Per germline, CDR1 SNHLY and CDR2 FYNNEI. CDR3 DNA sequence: TGTGCCAGCAGTGTGGAAGGGGTGCTATCCGCTCAGCCCCAGCATTTT. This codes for CASSVEGVLSAQPQHF.

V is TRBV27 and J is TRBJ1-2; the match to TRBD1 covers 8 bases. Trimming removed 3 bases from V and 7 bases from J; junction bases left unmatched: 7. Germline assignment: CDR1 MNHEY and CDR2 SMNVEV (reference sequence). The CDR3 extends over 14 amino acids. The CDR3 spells CASSFDRGLGGYTF. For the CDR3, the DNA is TGTGCCAGCAGTTTCGACAGGGGTCTTGGTGGCTACACCTTC.

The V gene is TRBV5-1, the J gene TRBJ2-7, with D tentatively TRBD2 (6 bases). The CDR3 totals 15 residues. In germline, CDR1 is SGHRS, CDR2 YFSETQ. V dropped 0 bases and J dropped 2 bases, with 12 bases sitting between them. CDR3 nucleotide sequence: TGCGCCAGCAGCTTGGCCGGAGGGTTAGCCTACGAGCAGTACTTC. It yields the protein CASSLAGGLAYEQYF.

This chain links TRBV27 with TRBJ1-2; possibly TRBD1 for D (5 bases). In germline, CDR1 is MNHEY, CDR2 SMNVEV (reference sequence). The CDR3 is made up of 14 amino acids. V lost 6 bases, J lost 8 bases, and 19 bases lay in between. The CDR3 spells CASSARGGLGGYTF. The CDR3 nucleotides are TGTGCCAGCAGCGCCCGTGGGGGGTTGGGGGGCTACACCTTC.

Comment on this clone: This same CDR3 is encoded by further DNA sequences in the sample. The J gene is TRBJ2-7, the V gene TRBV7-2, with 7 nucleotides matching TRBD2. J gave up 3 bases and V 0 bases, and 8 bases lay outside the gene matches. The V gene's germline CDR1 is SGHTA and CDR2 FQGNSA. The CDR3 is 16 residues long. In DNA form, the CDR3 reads TGTGCCAGCAGCTTAGCAGCTAGCGGAAGGAGCTACGAGCAGTACTTC. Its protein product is CASSLAASGRSYEQYF.

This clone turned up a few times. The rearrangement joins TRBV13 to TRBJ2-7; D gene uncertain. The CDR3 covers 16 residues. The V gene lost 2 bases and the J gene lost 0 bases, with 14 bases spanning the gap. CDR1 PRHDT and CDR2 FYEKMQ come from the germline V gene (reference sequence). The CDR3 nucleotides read TGTGCCAGCAGCTTATCGGCCAGGTCAAGCTCCTACGAGCAGTACTTC. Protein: CASSLSARSSSYEQYF.

CDR3 region: CASSLDHRGLGYGYTF. CDR3 nucleotides: TGTGCCAGCAGCTTGGATCACAGGGGGCTCGGCTATGGCTACACCTTC. The rearrangement links TRBV7-9 to TRBJ1-2; TRBD1 agrees at 9 bases. Trimming cost V 3 bases and J 4 bases; bases outside gene matches: 9. Per germline, CDR1 SEHNR and CDR2 FQNEAQ (reference sequence). This CDR3 has 16 residues.

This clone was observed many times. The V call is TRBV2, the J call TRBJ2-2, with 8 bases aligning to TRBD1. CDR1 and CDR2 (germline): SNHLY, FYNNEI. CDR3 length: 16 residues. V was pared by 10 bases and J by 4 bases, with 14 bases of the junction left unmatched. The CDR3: CATSRDRLQGTGELFF. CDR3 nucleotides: TGTGCCACGTCCCGGGACAGGCTCCAAGGCACCGGGGAGCTGTTTTTT.

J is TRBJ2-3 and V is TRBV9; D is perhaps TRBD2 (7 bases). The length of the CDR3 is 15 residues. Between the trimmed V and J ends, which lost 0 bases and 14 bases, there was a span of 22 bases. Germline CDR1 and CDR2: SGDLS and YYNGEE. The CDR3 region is CASSVGSSGRGGVYF. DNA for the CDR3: TGTGCCAGCAGCGTAGGAAGTAGCGGTAGAGGGGGGGTGTATTTT.

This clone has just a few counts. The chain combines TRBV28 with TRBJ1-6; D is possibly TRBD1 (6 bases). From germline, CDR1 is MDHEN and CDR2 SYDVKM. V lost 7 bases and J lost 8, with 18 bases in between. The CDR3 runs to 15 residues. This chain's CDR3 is CASNPTDRGDSPLHF. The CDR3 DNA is TGTGCCAGCAATCCCACGGACAGAGGAGATTCACCCCTCCACTTT.

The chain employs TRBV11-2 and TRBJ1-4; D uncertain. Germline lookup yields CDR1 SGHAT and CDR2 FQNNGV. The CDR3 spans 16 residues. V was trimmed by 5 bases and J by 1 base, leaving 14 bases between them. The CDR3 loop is CASSVGGHITNEKLFF. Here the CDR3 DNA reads TGTGCCAGCAGCGTGGGCGGGCATATAACTAATGAAAAACTGTTTTTT.

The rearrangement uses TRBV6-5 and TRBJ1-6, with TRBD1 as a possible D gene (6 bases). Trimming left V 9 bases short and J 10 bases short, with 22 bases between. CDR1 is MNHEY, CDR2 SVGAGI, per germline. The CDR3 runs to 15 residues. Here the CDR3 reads CASSDRMGTNSPLHF. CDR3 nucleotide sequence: TGTGCCAGTTCTGACAGGATGGGAACTAACTCACCCCTCCACTTT.

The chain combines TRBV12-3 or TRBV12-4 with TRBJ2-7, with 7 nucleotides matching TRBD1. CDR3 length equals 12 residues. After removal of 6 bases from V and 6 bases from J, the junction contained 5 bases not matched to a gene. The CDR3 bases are TGTGCCAGCAGCCTCTACAGGGGCGAGCAGTACTTC. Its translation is CASSLYRGEQYF.

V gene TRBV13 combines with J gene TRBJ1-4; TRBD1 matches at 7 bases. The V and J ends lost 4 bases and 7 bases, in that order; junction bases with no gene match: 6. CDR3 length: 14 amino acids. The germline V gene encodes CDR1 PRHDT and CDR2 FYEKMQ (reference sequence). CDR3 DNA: TGTGCCAGCAGCTCCGGACAGGTCGGTGAAAAACTGTTTTTT. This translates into CASSSGQVGEKLFF.

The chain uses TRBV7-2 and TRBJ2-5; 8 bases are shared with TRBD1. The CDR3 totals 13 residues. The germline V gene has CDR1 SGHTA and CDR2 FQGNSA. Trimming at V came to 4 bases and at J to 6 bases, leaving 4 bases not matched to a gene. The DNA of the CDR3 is TGTGCCAGCAGCTCGGACAGGGTCCAGACCCAGTACTTC. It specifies CASSSDRVQTQYF.

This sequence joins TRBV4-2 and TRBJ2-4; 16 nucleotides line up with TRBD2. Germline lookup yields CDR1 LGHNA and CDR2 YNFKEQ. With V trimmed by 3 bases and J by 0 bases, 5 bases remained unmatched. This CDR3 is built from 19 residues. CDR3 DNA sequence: TGTGCCAGCAGCCACCCGGGACTAGCGGGAGGGCCAGCCAAAAACATTCAGTACTTC. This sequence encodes CASSHPGLAGGPAKNIQYF.

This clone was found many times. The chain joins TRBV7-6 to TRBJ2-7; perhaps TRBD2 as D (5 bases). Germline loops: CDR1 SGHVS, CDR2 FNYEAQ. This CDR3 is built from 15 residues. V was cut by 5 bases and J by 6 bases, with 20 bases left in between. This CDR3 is CASSMDPGLAGEQYF. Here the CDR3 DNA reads TGTGCCAGCAGCATGGACCCCGGACTCGCTGGCGAGCAGTACTTC.

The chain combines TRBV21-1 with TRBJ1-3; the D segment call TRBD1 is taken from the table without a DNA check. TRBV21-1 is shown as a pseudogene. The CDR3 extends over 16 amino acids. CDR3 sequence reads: CASSKGQSFSGNTIYF. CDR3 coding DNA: TGTGCCAGCAGCAAAGGTCAGTCCTTCTCTGGAAACACCATATATTTT.

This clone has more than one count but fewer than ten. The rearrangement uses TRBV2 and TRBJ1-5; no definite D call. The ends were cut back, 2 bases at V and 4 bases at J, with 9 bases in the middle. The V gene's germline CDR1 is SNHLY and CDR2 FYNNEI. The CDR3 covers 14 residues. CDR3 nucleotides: TGTGCCAGCAGTGAACGGTCCCTAAATCAGCCCCAGCATTTT. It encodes CASSERSLNQPQHF. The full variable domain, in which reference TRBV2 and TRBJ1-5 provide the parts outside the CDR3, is EPEVTQTPSHQVTQMGQEVILRCVPISNHLYFYWYRQILGQKVEFLVSFYNNEISEKSEIFDDQFSVERPDGSNFTLKIRSTKLEDSAMYFCASSERSLNQPQHFGDGTRLSIL.

The CDR3 sequence is CASSVRSLAGGTGELFF. The CDR3 DNA reads TGTGCCAGCAGCGTACGTTCCTTAGCGGGAGGCACCGGGGAGCTGTTTTTT. The chain uses TRBV9 and TRBJ2-2; 10 bases map to TRBD2. The germline V gene has CDR1 SGDLS and CDR2 YYNGEE. J lost 4 bases, V lost 1 base, and 7 bases had no gene match. The CDR3 totals 17 residues.

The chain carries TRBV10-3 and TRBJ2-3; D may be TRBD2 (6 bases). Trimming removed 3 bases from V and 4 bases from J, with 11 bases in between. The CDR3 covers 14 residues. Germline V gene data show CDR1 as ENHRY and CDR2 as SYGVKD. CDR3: CAISDGSGADTQYF. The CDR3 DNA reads TGTGCCATCAGTGACGGGAGTGGGGCAGATACGCAGTATTTT.

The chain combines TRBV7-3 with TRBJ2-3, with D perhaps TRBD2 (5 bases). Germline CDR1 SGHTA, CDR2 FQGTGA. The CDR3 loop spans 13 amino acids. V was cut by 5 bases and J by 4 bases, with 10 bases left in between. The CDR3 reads CASSQDSADTQYF. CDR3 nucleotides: TGTGCCAGCAGCCAGGACTCGGCAGATACGCAGTATTTT.

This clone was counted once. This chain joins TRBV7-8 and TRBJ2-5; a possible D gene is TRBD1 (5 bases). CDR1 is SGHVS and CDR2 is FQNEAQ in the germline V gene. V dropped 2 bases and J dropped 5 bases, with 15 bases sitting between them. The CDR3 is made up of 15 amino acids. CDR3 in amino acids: CASSLNTGHGETQYF. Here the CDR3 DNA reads TGTGCCAGCAGCTTAAATACTGGACACGGGGAGACCCAGTACTTC. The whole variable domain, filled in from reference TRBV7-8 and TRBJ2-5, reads GAGVSQSPRYKVAKRGQDVALRCDPISGHVSLFWYQQALGQGPEFLTYFQNEAQLDKSGLPSDRFFAERPEGSVSTLKIQRTQQEDSAVYLCASSLNTGHGETQYFGPGTRLLVL.

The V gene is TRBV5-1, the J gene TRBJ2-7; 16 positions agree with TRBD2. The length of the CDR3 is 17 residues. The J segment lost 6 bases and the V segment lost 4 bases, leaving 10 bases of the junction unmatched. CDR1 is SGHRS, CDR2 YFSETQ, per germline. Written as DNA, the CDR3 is TGCGCCAGCAGCCCCGGTCCCGGGACTAGCGGGGGGGCCGAGCAGTACTTC. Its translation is CASSPGPGTSGGAEQYF.